These 23 T cell receptor beta chains came from one sample sequenced in a study of blood T cell repertoires in COVID-19. Profiling relied on immunoSEQ multiplex PCR, and the TCRdb table lists in-frame clones only, not all of them. The data hold 100,000 or so clones, with 65% to 90% observed a single time. The sample was PBMCs or T cells enriched from blood (not recorded which). These receptors were taken from a woman between 45 and 60 years old who had recovered from COVID-19.

The gene calls are TRBV5-1 and TRBJ2-1; D is possibly TRBD2 (5 bases). Trimming took 4 bases from V and 3 from J, leaving 14 bases between them. CDR3 length equals 15 residues. Germline V gene lookup returns CDR1 SGHRS and CDR2 YFSETQ. CDR3: CASSLEASNYNEQFF. Here the CDR3 DNA reads TGCGCCAGCAGCCTGGAGGCTAGTAACTACAATGAGCAGTTCTTC.

This chain joins TRBV7-8 and TRBJ1-5, with no clear D. CDR3 length equals 15 residues. Between the trimmed V and J ends, which lost 6 bases and 0 bases, there was a span of 12 bases. Germline V gene lookup returns CDR1 SGHVS and CDR2 FQNEAQ. The CDR3 DNA follows: TGTGCCAGCAGTCCTAGGGAGCATAGCAATCAGCCCCAGCATTTT. Translation gives CASSPREHSNQPQHF.

This chain uses TRBV3-1 (or the pseudogene TRBV3-2) with TRBJ2-1; 9 positions agree with TRBD2. The CDR3 loop spans 14 amino acids. V was clipped by 2 bases and J by 14 bases; unmatched bases: 10. CDR1 LGHDT and CDR2 YNNKEL come from the germline V gene (reference sequence). CDR3 region: CASSQSLAGLREFF. The CDR3 DNA reads as TGTGCCAGCAGCCAATCTCTAGCGGGGTTGCGGGAGTTCTTC.

The rearrangement joins TRBV2 to TRBJ2-7; 10 positions agree with TRBD1. The CDR3 has 15 residues. V lost 2 bases, J lost 7 bases, and 8 bases stayed unmatched. From germline, CDR1 is SNHLY and CDR2 FYNNEI. The CDR3 coding sequence is TGTGCCAGCAGTGAATGGGGACAGGGGTCAGGGGAGCAGTACTTC. It yields the protein CASSEWGQGSGEQYF.

The rearrangement uses TRBV6-5 and TRBJ1-1; the D gene is possibly TRBD1 (6 bases). CDR1 is MNHEY, CDR2 SVGAGI, per germline. This CDR3 contains 14 residues. V was trimmed by 7 bases and J by 5 bases, leaving 17 bases between them. The CDR3 loop is CASNRQARRTEAFF. The DNA for the CDR3 is TGTGCCAGCAACCGACAGGCTAGGAGAACTGAAGCTTTCTTT.

The chain uses TRBV19 and TRBJ1-5; TRBD1 matches at 9 bases. Trimming removed 1 base from V and 6 bases from J; junction bases left unmatched: 10. The V gene's germline CDR1 is LNHDA and CDR2 SQIVND (reference sequence). The CDR3 runs to 17 residues. CDR3 nucleotides: TGTGCCAGTAGTATAGCCCATGGGACAGGGAGGGCTCAGCCCCAGCATTTT. This encodes CASSIAHGTGRAQPQHF.

This chain uses TRBV28 with TRBJ2-7; D is undetermined. The ends were cut back, 3 bases at V and 6 bases at J, with 12 bases in the middle. Germline loops: CDR1 MDHEN, CDR2 SYDVKM. The CDR3 consists of 13 residues. CDR3 nucleotides: TGTGCCAGCAGTTTGGGTGAAAGCGTCGAGCAGTACTTC. It encodes CASSLGESVEQYF.

The chain combines TRBV3-1 (or the pseudogene TRBV3-2) with TRBJ2-1, with 11 nucleotides matching TRBD2. Germline CDR1 LGHDT, CDR2 YNNKEL (reference sequence). After removal of 1 base from V and 0 bases from J, the junction contained 5 bases not matched to a gene. This CDR3 has 18 amino acids. The CDR3 here is CASSQVSSGGTSYNEQFF. In DNA form, the CDR3 reads TGTGCCAGCAGCCAAGTTTCTAGCGGGGGGACCTCCTACAATGAGCAGTTCTTC.

This clone turned up a few times. The chain links TRBV28 to TRBJ2-7; TRBD1 matches 9 bases. The CDR3 is 14 residues long. Germline CDR1 is MDHEN and CDR2 is SYDVKM. V trimming: 6 bases; J trimming: 5 bases; junction bases outside the gene matches: 8. This chain's CDR3 is CASSGTGRGDEQYF. CDR3 in DNA: TGTGCCAGCAGCGGGACAGGGAGGGGGGACGAGCAGTACTTC.

The chain has TRBV28 and TRBJ2-5, with 9 bases that match TRBD1. J was trimmed by 5 bases and V by 2 bases; bases with no gene match: 6. This CDR3 is built from 15 residues. Germline CDR1 reads MDHEN; CDR2 reads SYDVKM. The CDR3 sequence is CASSLSDRGWETQYF. In DNA, the CDR3 is TGTGCCAGCAGTTTAAGCGACAGGGGGTGGGAGACCCAGTACTTC.

The chain uses TRBV6-5 and TRBJ1-2; D gene ambiguous. V was trimmed by 7 bases and J by 0 bases, leaving 15 bases between them. Looked up from germline, CDR1 is MNHEY and CDR2 is SVGAGI. This CDR3 has 15 residues. CDR3 residues: CASTLADGPNYGYTF. The CDR3 DNA follows: TGTGCCAGCACCTTAGCGGACGGCCCTAACTATGGCTACACCTTC.

This clone was seen only a few times. This sequence joins TRBV5-6 and TRBJ1-5; 10 nucleotides align to TRBD1. There are 16 residues in the CDR3. J was trimmed by 6 bases and V by 4 bases; bases with no gene match: 10. Germline CDR1 reads SGHDT; CDR2 reads YYEEEE. In DNA, the CDR3 is TGTGCCAGCAGCGAAATGACAGGGGGCGCGGGTCAGCCCCAGCATTTT. Its translation: CASSEMTGGAGQPQHF.

This clone was detected a few times. This chain joins TRBV5-1 and TRBJ2-3, with D tentatively TRBD1 (6 bases). V lost 4 bases, J lost 0 bases, and 18 bases lay in between. The CDR3 spans 17 residues. The germline gives CDR1 SGHRS, CDR2 YFSETQ. The CDR3 here is CASSPGQGLFSTDTQYF. The CDR3, as DNA: TGCGCCAGCAGCCCGGGCCAGGGGTTATTTAGCACAGATACGCAGTATTTT.

This clone is a singleton in its sample. The CDR3 region is CASSLTGSSTGELFF. In DNA form, the CDR3 reads TGTGCCAGCAGCCTGACAGGGTCAAGCACCGGGGAGCTGTTTTTT. V is TRBV3-1 (or the pseudogene TRBV3-2) and J is TRBJ2-2, with 7 bases lining up with TRBD1. The germline V gene has CDR1 LGHDT and CDR2 YNNKEL (reference sequence). The CDR3 spans 15 residues. The ends lost 4 bases at V and 4 bases at J; junction bases unmatched: 6.

The count of this clone is one. CDR3: CASSPGTGNGNQPQHF. CDR3 nucleotide sequence: TGTGCCAGCAGTCCCGGGACAGGGAACGGCAATCAGCCCCAGCATTTT. This chain links TRBV27 with TRBJ1-5, with 9 nucleotides matching TRBD1. Trimming cost V 5 bases and J 2 bases; bases outside gene matches: 7. Per germline, CDR1 MNHEY and CDR2 SMNVEV (reference sequence). The CDR3 totals 16 residues.

This clone was counted between two and nine times. The chain uses TRBV7-9 and TRBJ2-5, with 7 bases fitting TRBD1. The V gene end was trimmed by 2 bases and the J gene end by 2 bases; junction bases not matched to a gene: 2. Germline values: CDR1 SEHNR, CDR2 FQNEAQ (reference sequence). The CDR3 loop spans 14 amino acids. The CDR3 sequence: CASSLSGGQETQYF. The CDR3 nucleotides read TGTGCCAGCAGCTTATCAGGGGGTCAAGAGACCCAGTACTTC.

The chain employs TRBV5-1 and TRBJ2-7; D perhaps matches TRBD2 (6 bases). Germline V gives CDR1 SGHRS, CDR2 YFSETQ. V was shortened by 3 bases and J by 5 bases, with 15 bases between the two germline ends. The CDR3 has 14 residues. The CDR3 DNA follows: TGCGCCAGCAGCTCTGGGCCAGGAGGGGACGAGCAGTACTTC. Its translation is CASSSGPGGDEQYF.

The chain joins TRBV19 to TRBJ2-1; 10 bases are shared with TRBD2. From germline, CDR1 is LNHDA and CDR2 SQIVND (reference sequence). CDR3 length: 16 amino acids. V dropped 10 bases and J dropped 3; count of bases not matched to a gene: 12. The CDR3 DNA reads as TGTGCCACCCGATCACTAGCGGGACGCCACTACAATGAGCAGTTCTTC. Its protein product is CATRSLAGRHYNEQFF.

The rearrangement joins TRBV5-1 to TRBJ1-1; D unresolved. The CDR3 has 15 amino acids. Germline V gives CDR1 SGHRS, CDR2 YFSETQ. Trimming cost V 1 base and J 2 bases, with 12 bases left between them. The CDR3 reads CASSLRGQPNTEAFF. In nucleotides, the CDR3 is TGCGCCAGCAGCTTGCGAGGGCAGCCCAACACTGAAGCTTTCTTT.

This chain uses TRBV20-1 with TRBJ1-1, with 7 bases fitting TRBD1. The CDR3 is made up of 13 amino acids. Unmatched junction bases numbered 5, after V lost 3 bases and J lost 4 bases. Per the germline V gene, CDR1 is DFQATT and CDR2 is SNEGSKA (reference sequence). CDR3 in amino acids: CSASYRGFTEAFF. In nucleotides, the CDR3 is TGCAGTGCTAGTTACAGGGGTTTCACTGAAGCTTTCTTT.

The gene calls are TRBV19 and TRBJ1-5; 8 bases are shared with TRBD1. The germline CDR1 and CDR2 sequences are LNHDA and SQIVND (reference sequence). The trim removed 2 bases at V and 4 bases at J, leaving 4 bases unmatched. The CDR3 spans 15 residues. CDR3 in DNA: TGTGCCAGTAGTATATGGACAGGGCTAAATCAGCCCCAGCATTTT. Residues: CASSIWTGLNQPQHF.

The rearrangement links TRBV2 to TRBJ2-7, with 8 bases lining up with TRBD1. The ends lost 6 bases at V and 4 bases at J; junction bases unmatched: 11. CDR3 length: 15 residues. Per germline, CDR1 SNHLY and CDR2 FYNNEI. DNA for the CDR3: TGTGCCAGCAGCTCGCCCCGGACAGGGAATTACGAGCAGTACTTC. Translation gives CASSSPRTGNYEQYF.

J is TRBJ2-2 and V is TRBV7-2; 10 bases map to TRBD2. Germline CDR1 SGHTA, CDR2 FQGNSA. The ends lost 3 bases at V and 3 bases at J; junction bases unmatched: 4. The length of the CDR3 is 16 residues. This CDR3 is CASSLLAGAYTGELFF. In DNA, the CDR3 is TGTGCCAGCAGCTTGCTAGCGGGGGCGTACACCGGGGAGCTGTTTTTT.